One sample yielded the 15 T cell receptor beta chains listed below, sequenced in a study of regulatory and conventional T cells in breast cancer. One entry per CDR3 protein, called by TCRdb with MiXCR from the PCR reads. This sample has 1,000 to 1,500 distinct CDR3 sequences, with 70% to 80% found just once. The source material was regulatory T cells from blood. Receptors were obtained from a male donor in good health.

The chain has TRBV30 and TRBJ1-1; a possible D gene is TRBD1 (6 bases). The CDR3 consists of 13 residues. CDR1 is GTSNPN and CDR2 is SVGIG in the germline V gene (reference sequence). Trimming pared 3 bases from V and 5 bases from J, leaving 13 bases between. CDR3 in DNA: TGTGCCTGGAGCCCCGACAGGATAACTGAAGCTTTCTTT. Amino acid sequence: CAWSPDRITEAFF. Variable domain in full (rest from reference TRBV30 and TRBJ1-1): SQTIHQWPATLVQPVGSPLSLECTVEGTSNPNLYWYRQAAGRGLQLLFYSVGIGQISSEVPQNLSASRPQDRQFILSSKKLLLSDSGFYLCAWSPDRITEAFFGQGTRLTVV.

The chain joins TRBV7-9 to TRBJ1-2; D not certain. CDR3 size: 14 residues. Deletions cut 5 bases from V and 1 base from J, with 11 bases between. CDR1 and CDR2 (germline): SEHNR, FQNEAQ (reference sequence). The CDR3 sequence is CASSRLGVNYGYTF. The CDR3 nucleotides read TGTGCCAGCAGCCGTCTAGGAGTTAACTATGGCTACACCTTC.

The chain couples TRBV7-9 to TRBJ1-5; no clear D. The germline CDR1 and CDR2 sequences are SEHNR and FQNEAQ (reference sequence). Between the trimmed V and J ends, which lost 5 bases and 2 bases, there was a span of 16 bases. This CDR3 has 16 residues. In DNA, the CDR3 is TGTGCCAGCAGCACTGGAAGTGGGTATGGCAATCAGCCCCAGCATTTT. Encoded protein: CASSTGSGYGNQPQHF.

The gene calls are TRBV2 and TRBJ1-5; no reliable D call. V was shortened by 4 bases and J by 3 bases, with 7 bases between the two germline ends. This CDR3 is built from 13 residues. Germline assignment: CDR1 SNHLY and CDR2 FYNNEI. The CDR3 nucleotides read TGTGCCAGCAGTGGACGAGTCAATCAGCCCCAGCATTTT. It translates to CASSGRVNQPQHF.

V is TRBV11-2 and J is TRBJ2-5; D ambiguous. This CDR3 region has 17 residues. Germline CDR1 is SGHAT and CDR2 is FQNNGV. V lost 1 base and J 2 bases, leaving 17 bases between the germline ends. This CDR3 reads CASSLGGVGLVQETQYF. The CDR3 DNA follows: TGTGCCAGCAGCTTAGGAGGCGTAGGCCTGGTGCAAGAGACCCAGTACTTC.

The chain carries TRBV5-1 and TRBJ2-5; D tentatively fits TRBD1 or TRBD2 (5 bases each). Trimming removed 0 bases at V and 3 bases at J, with 6 bases between. The CDR3 has 13 residues. Looked up from germline, CDR1 is SGHRS and CDR2 is YFSETQ. The CDR3 is CASSLVGEETQYF. As DNA, the CDR3 is TGCGCCAGCAGCTTGGTGGGGGAAGAGACCCAGTACTTC.

The rearrangement links TRBV5-1 to TRBJ2-5, with 9 bases aligning to TRBD2. The J segment lost 4 bases and the V segment lost 0 bases, leaving 4 bases of the junction unmatched. Germline CDR1 reads SGHRS; CDR2 reads YFSETQ. The CDR3 consists of 15 residues. The CDR3 nucleotides are TGCGCCAGCAGCTTGGCCGGGACTAGCAGAGAGACCCAGTACTTC. Translating gives CASSLAGTSRETQYF.

V and J are TRBV4-1 and TRBJ1-1; D unresolved. Trimming removed 0 bases from V and 2 bases from J, with 7 bases in between. Looked up from germline, CDR1 is MGHRA and CDR2 is YSYEKL. CDR3 length: 14 amino acids. DNA for the CDR3: TGCGCCAGCAGCCAAGATTGGGGTAACACTGAAGCTTTCTTT. Protein: CASSQDWGNTEAFF.

The chain has TRBV29-1 and TRBJ2-5; 7 bases agree with TRBD2. In germline, CDR1 is SQVTM, CDR2 ANQGSEA. The CDR3 length is 13 residues. With 7 bases clipped from V and 4 bases from J, the junction kept 9 bases outside the gene matches. DNA for the CDR3: TGCAGCGCCCGAGTCTCGGGAGGAGAGACCCAGTACTTC. This sequence encodes CSARVSGGETQYF.

The chain joins TRBV6-1 to TRBJ1-6; TRBD1 agrees at 7 bases. The germline V gene encodes CDR1 MNHNS and CDR2 SASEGT. The junction had 9 bases not matched to a gene; V was cut back by 2 bases and J by 11 bases. CDR3 length: 15 residues. The CDR3 loop reads CASSELWAGGAPLHF. CDR3 nucleotides: TGTGCCAGCAGTGAACTCTGGGCAGGGGGTGCACCCCTCCACTTT.

The CDR3 loop is CASSQGSWETQYF. The CDR3 nucleotides are TGTGCCAGCAGCCAAGGGAGTTGGGAGACCCAGTACTTC. This chain links TRBV3-1 with TRBJ2-5; D gene uncertain. The V gene lost 1 base and the J gene lost 5 bases, with 8 bases spanning the gap. Germline V gene sequence: CDR1 LGHDT, CDR2 YNNKEL (reference sequence). This CDR3 comprises 13 residues.

This CDR3 reads CASSSSSTANTEAFF. The CDR3 region has the DNA TGTGCCAGCAGTTCGTCCTCGACGGCGAACACTGAAGCTTTCTTT. This chain joins TRBV12-3 or TRBV12-4 and TRBJ1-1; D is unresolved. Between the trimmed V and J ends, which lost 4 bases and 1 base, there was a span of 13 bases. The CDR3 sequence is 15 residues long.

This chain joins TRBV29-1 and TRBJ2-3; 9 bases are a match to TRBD1. The CDR3 has 14 amino acids. Per the germline V gene, CDR1 is SQVTM and CDR2 is ANQGSEA. The V gene end was trimmed by 4 bases and the J gene end by 2 bases; junction bases not matched to a gene: 4. CDR3 residues: CSVVGQGLTDTQYF. The CDR3 DNA follows: TGCAGCGTTGTGGGACAGGGCCTCACAGATACGCAGTATTTT.

This clonotype was found once. The V and J genes are TRBV12-3 or TRBV12-4 and TRBJ2-7; unclear D gene. The V end was cut by 3 bases, the J end by 0 bases, with 6 bases between. The CDR3 length is 13 residues. The CDR3 nucleotides are TGTGCCAGCAGTTTCCGTCCCTCCTACGAGCAGTACTTC. Protein: CASSFRPSYEQYF.

The chain couples TRBV7-9 to TRBJ2-1, with D unresolved. The V gene lost 3 bases and the J gene lost 7 bases, with 16 bases spanning the gap. Germline V CDR1 and CDR2: SEHNR, FQNEAQ (reference sequence). The CDR3 spans 15 residues. CDR3 nucleotide sequence: TGTGCCAGCAGCTTCCGCCTAACTAAAGGGAATGAGCAGTTCTTC. Encoded protein: CASSFRLTKGNEQFF.